These 18 T cell receptor beta chains came from one sample sequenced in a study of shared clonotypes between healthy human individuals. Repertoires were generated with immunoSEQ multiplex PCR, while TCRdb's copy carries only in-frame clones and drops some. There are about 470,000 clones in the sample; 70% to 80% occur only once, and 13% lies in the top ten. Sequencing was carried out using PBMCs. These receptors all come from a woman in her 40s in good health. Some clones in this sample may be carry-over from other donors' samples.

In its sample, this clone was seen a few times. The J gene is TRBJ1-1, the V gene TRBV27, with 8 bases fitting TRBD1. The J segment lost 4 bases and the V segment lost 3 bases, leaving 4 bases of the junction unmatched. CDR1 and CDR2 (germline): MNHEY, SMNVEV (reference sequence). The CDR3 is made up of 14 amino acids. CDR3 loop: CASSLAGTGTEAFF. For the CDR3, the DNA is TGTGCCAGCAGTTTGGCGGGGACAGGCACTGAAGCTTTCTTT.

The V gene is TRBV18, the J gene TRBJ2-1; D call uncertain. Per germline, CDR1 KGHSH and CDR2 LQKENI. V was cut by 2 bases and J by 5 bases, with 4 bases left in between. The CDR3 has 12 residues. CDR3 nucleotide sequence: TGTGCCAGCTCACCAATCAACAATGAGCAGTTCTTC. Amino acid sequence: CASSPINNEQFF.

At least ten counts were recorded for this clone. The same CDR3 is also encoded by other DNA sequences in this sample. The chain is built from TRBV29-1 and TRBJ2-1, with 8 bases fitting TRBD2. CDR3 length: 16 amino acids. Germline-derived CDR1 and CDR2 are SQVTM and ANQGSEA. Trimming removed 0 bases from V and 5 bases from J; junction bases left unmatched: 9. In nucleotides, the CDR3 is TGCAGCGTTGAAGATTTTACCTCGGGGGGGAACAATGAGCAGTTCTTC. This sequence encodes CSVEDFTSGGNNEQFF.

This chain uses TRBV10-2 with TRBJ2-1; D call uncertain. Germline CDR1 and CDR2: WSHSY and SAAADI. The CDR3 length is 12 residues. Trimming stripped 8 bases from V and 15 bases from J, with 20 bases between. CDR3 loop: CASGTEARVLFF. The CDR3 bases are TGCGCCAGCGGAACAGAGGCCCGGGTGCTGTTCTTC.

This clone has only one observation. The rearrangement joins TRBV10-3 to TRBJ2-1; 8 bases are a match to TRBD2. CDR1 and CDR2 (germline): ENHRY, SYGVKD. The V and J ends lost 8 bases and 9 bases, in that order; junction bases with no gene match: 18. CDR3 size: 16 residues. The CDR3 region has the DNA TGTGCCATCGCGAAGCGGGAGAGTGGGGCTGCGGGTGAGCAGTTCTTC. Its translation is CAIAKRESGAAGEQFF.

This clone came up a few times. The same CDR3 arises from other DNA sequences in this sample as well. The chain employs TRBV5-5 and TRBJ2-6; tentatively, D is TRBD1 (5 bases). Looked up from germline, CDR1 is SGHKS and CDR2 is YYEKEE (reference sequence). CDR3 length equals 15 residues. The V and J ends lost 2 bases and 2 bases respectively, with 8 bases between them. The CDR3 nucleotides read TGTGCCAGCAGCTTACCAGGGCCTGGGGCCAACGTCCTGACTTTC. Translated: CASSLPGPGANVLTF.

The CDR3 sequence is CASSRGRGAYEQYF. Written as DNA, the CDR3 is TGTGCCAGCAGTCGGGGACGTGGCGCCTACGAGCAGTACTTC. The chain joins TRBV11-3 to TRBJ2-7, with D perhaps TRBD1 or TRBD2 (5 bases each). The germline V gene encodes CDR1 SGHNT and CDR2 YENEEA. This CDR3 contains 14 residues. Deletions cut 6 bases from V and 2 bases from J, with 14 bases between.

V is TRBV30 and J is TRBJ2-5; 7 bases fit TRBD1. Germline loops: CDR1 GTSNPN, CDR2 SVGIG (reference sequence). Trimming removed 0 bases from V and 5 bases from J; junction bases left unmatched: 6. The CDR3 extends over 14 amino acids. CDR3 DNA sequence: TGTGCCTGGAGTGTAGGGGGACAGCATGAGACCCAGTACTTC. Translated: CAWSVGGQHETQYF.

This chain connects TRBV29-1 to TRBJ2-2; 10 bases fit TRBD2. CDR1 is SQVTM, CDR2 ANQGSEA, per germline. V shed 6 bases and J 3 bases; nucleotides not matched to a gene: 4. The CDR3 is made up of 14 amino acids. The chain's CDR3 is CSVRLAGDTGELFF. The DNA for the CDR3 is TGCAGCGTGAGACTAGCGGGCGACACCGGGGAGCTGTTTTTT.

With respect to this clone: A read error may be the cause here, since a much bigger clone is one base away. Other nucleotide sequences from this sample produce the same CDR3. The CDR3 protein is CASSLWTGDGSNQPQHF. CDR3 nucleotide sequence: TGTGCCAGCAGCTTATGGACAGGGGATGGCAGCAATCAGCCCCAGCATTTT. The gene calls are TRBV5-8 and TRBJ1-5, with 9 bases fitting TRBD1. The CDR3 extends over 17 amino acids. V was clipped by 2 bases and J by 1 base; unmatched bases: 7. CDR1 and CDR2 (germline): SGHTS, YDEGEE. The whole variable domain, remainder taken from reference TRBV5-8 and TRBJ1-5, is EAGVTQSPTHLIKTRGQQATLRCSPISGHTSVYWYQQALGLGLQFLLWYDEGEERNRGNFPPRFSGRQFPNYSSELNVNALELEDSALYLCASSLWTGDGSNQPQHFGDGTRLSIL.

The rearrangement joins TRBV19 to TRBJ2-2; 8 nucleotides match TRBD1. The CDR3 runs to 15 residues. In germline, CDR1 is LNHDA, CDR2 SQIVND (reference sequence). The V gene end was trimmed by 3 bases and the J gene end by 6 bases; junction bases not matched to a gene: 6. CDR3 sequence reads: CASSILQGEAGELFF. The CDR3 region has the DNA TGTGCCAGTAGTATCCTACAGGGGGAAGCCGGGGAGCTGTTTTTT.

In the case of this clone: Given a far larger clone just one base away, this is likely a sequencing read error. V gene TRBV5-4 combines with J gene TRBJ1-2; 8 bases align to TRBD1. CDR3 length: 13 amino acids. V lost 4 bases to trimming and J lost 6 bases; unmatched junction nucleotides: 5. Per the germline V gene, CDR1 is SGHNT and CDR2 is YYREEE (reference sequence). The CDR3 here is CASSPGQDNGYTF. The CDR3, as DNA: TGTGCCAGCAGCCCGGGACAGGATAATGGCTACACCTTC.

With respect to this clone: A much larger clone lies a single base off, so this may be a read error. The CDR3 DNA sequence: TGTGCCAGCAGTTACTCGCCACAGAGTACCAACGAGCAGTACTTC. Amino acid sequence: CASSYSPQSTNEQYF. The V gene is TRBV6-6, the J gene TRBJ2-7, with D unresolved. The ends were cut back, 0 bases at V and 5 bases at J, with 14 bases in the middle. The CDR3 extends over 15 amino acids. Germline-derived CDR1 and CDR2 are MNHNY and SVGAGI (reference sequence).

This chain links TRBV10-3 with TRBJ1-2; D is ambiguous. Trimming took 3 bases from V and 3 from J, leaving 8 bases between them. This CDR3 spans 13 amino acids. The V gene's germline CDR1 is ENHRY and CDR2 SYGVKD. The CDR3 nucleotides are TGTGCCATCAGTGAAGTCTCGGACTATGGCTACACCTTC. It encodes CAISEVSDYGYTF.

Written as DNA, the CDR3 is TGTGCCAGCAGATCAGGGGTTTGGACTGAAGCTTTCTTT. As protein: CASRSGVWTEAFF. The chain combines TRBV2 with TRBJ1-1, with TRBD1 as a possible D gene (6 bases). The CDR3 length is 13 residues. Trimming pared 6 bases from V and 5 bases from J, leaving 13 bases between. CDR1 is SNHLY, CDR2 FYNNEI, per germline.

At least ten counts were recorded for this clone. This rearrangement joins TRBV19 to TRBJ1-1, with 7 nucleotides matching TRBD1. The CDR3 runs 16 residues. Trimming cost V 4 bases and J 10 bases; bases outside gene matches: 18. Germline CDR1 and CDR2: LNHDA and SQIVND (reference sequence). The CDR3 nucleotides are TGTGCCAGTAGTACCTATCAAACATTACAGGGACAGAGAGCTTTCTTT. The encoded protein is CASSTYQTLQGQRAFF.

The chain is built from TRBV7-2 and TRBJ2-2; TRBD2 might be the D (6 bases). The CDR3 has 14 residues. Deletions cut 5 bases from V and 6 bases from J, with 13 bases between. Germline loops: CDR1 SGHTA, CDR2 FQGNSA. CDR3 protein: CASSPQLAPGELFF. In DNA form, the CDR3 reads TGTGCCAGCAGCCCTCAACTAGCCCCCGGGGAGCTGTTTTTT.

V is TRBV10-2 and J is TRBJ2-5; a weak D match, TRBD1 (6 bases). TRBJ2-7 explains the end of the DNA better; the J call may be wrong. The CDR3 has 15 amino acids. The germline gives CDR1 WSHSY, CDR2 SAAADI. The CDR3 DNA is TGCGCCAGCAGTGTTGTGACAGGTCCGGGCCACGAGCAGTACTTC. Protein product: CASSVVTGPGHEQYF.